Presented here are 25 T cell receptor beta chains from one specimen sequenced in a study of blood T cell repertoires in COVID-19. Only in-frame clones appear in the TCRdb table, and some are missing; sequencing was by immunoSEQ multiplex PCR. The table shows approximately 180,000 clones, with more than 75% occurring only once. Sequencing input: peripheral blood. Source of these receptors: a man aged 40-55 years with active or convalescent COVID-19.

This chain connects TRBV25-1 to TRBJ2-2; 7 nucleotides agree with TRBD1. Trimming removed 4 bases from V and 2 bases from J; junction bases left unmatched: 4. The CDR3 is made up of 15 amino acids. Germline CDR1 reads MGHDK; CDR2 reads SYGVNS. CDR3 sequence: CASSVQGINTGELFF. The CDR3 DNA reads TGTGCCAGCAGTGTACAGGGGATTAACACCGGGGAGCTGTTTTTT.

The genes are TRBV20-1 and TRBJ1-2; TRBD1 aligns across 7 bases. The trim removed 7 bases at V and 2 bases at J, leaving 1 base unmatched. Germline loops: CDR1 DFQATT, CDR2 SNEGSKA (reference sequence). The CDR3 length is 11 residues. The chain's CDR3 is CSGDSNYGYTF. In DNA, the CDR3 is TGCAGTGGGGACAGCAACTATGGCTACACCTTC.

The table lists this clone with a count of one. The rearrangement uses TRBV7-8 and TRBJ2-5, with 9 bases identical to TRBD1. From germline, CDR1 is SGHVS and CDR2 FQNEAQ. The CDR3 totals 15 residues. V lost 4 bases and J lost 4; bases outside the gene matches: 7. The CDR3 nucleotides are TGTGCCAGCAGCTGGACAGGGGAAAGGTTAGAGACCCAGTACTTC. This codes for CASSWTGERLETQYF.

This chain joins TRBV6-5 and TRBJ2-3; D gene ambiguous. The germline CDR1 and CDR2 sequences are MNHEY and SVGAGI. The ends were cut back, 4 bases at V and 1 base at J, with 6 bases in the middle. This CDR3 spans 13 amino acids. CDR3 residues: CASSSSRTDTQYF. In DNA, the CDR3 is TGTGCCAGCAGTTCCAGTCGCACAGATACGCAGTATTTT.

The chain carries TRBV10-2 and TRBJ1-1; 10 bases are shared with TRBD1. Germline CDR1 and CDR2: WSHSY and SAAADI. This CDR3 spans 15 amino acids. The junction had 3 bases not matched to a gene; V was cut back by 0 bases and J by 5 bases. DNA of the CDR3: TGCGCCAGCAGTGAGTCGACAGGGGGCTGGACTGAAGCTTTCTTT. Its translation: CASSESTGGWTEAFF.

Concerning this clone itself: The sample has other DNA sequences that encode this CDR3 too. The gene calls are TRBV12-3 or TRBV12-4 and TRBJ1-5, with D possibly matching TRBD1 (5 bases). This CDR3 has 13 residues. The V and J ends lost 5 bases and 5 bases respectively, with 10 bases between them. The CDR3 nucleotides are TGTGCCAGCAGTCGTGACAGTTATCAGCCCCAGCATTTT. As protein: CASSRDSYQPQHF.

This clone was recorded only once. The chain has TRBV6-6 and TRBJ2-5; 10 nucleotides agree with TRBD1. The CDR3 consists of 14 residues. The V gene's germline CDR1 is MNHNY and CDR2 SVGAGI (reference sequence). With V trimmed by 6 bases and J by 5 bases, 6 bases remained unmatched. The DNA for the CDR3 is TGTGCCAGCAGACGACAGGGGGCAGACGAGACCCAGTACTTC. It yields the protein CASRRQGADETQYF.

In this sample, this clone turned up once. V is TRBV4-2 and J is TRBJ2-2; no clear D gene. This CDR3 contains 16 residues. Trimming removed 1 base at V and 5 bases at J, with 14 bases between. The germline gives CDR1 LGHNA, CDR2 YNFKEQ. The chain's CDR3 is CASSQGFSGRTGELFF. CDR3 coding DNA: TGTGCCAGCAGCCAAGGGTTTTCAGGCAGGACCGGGGAGCTGTTTTTT.

The DNA for the CDR3 is TGCGCCAGCAGCTTGGCCGGAGAGGGGGCAAAGACCCAGTACTTC. Protein sequence: CASSLAGEGAKTQYF. V is TRBV5-1 and J is TRBJ2-5; 7 nucleotides agree with TRBD1. The germline V gene encodes CDR1 SGHRS and CDR2 YFSETQ. The CDR3 totals 15 residues. J gave up 6 bases and V 0 bases, and 8 bases lay outside the gene matches. Full variable domain (missing parts from reference TRBV5-1 and TRBJ2-5): KAGVTQTPRYLIKTRGQQVTLSCSPISGHRSVSWYQQTPGQGLQFLFEYFSETQRNKGNFPGRFSGRQFSNSRSEMNVSTLELGDSALYLCASSLAGEGAKTQYFGPGTRLLVL.

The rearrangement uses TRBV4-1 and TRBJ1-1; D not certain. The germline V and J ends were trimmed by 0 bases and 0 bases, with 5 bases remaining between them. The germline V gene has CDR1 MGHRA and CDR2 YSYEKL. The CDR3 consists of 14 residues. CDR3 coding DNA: TGCGCCAGCAGCCAAGATCCCTTGAACACTGAAGCTTTCTTT. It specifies CASSQDPLNTEAFF.

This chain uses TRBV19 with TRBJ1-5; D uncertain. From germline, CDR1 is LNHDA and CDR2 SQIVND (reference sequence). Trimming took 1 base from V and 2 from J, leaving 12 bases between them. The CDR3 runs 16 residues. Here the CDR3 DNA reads TGTGCCAGTAGTATAGCGGCCACGCGGGGCAATCAGCCCCAGCATTTT. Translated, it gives CASSIAATRGNQPQHF.

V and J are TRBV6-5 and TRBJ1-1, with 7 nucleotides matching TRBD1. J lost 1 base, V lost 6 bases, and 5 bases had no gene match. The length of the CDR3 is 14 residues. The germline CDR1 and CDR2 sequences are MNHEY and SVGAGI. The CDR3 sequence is CASRTGTANTEAFF. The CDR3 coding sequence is TGTGCCAGCAGGACCGGGACAGCGAACACTGAAGCTTTCTTT.

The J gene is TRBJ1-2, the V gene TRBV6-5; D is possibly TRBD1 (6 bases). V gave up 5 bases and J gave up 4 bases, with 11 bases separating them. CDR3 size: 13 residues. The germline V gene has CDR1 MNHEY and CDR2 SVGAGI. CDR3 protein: CASSQTGIYGYTF. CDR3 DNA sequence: TGTGCCAGCAGTCAAACAGGGATCTATGGCTACACCTTC.

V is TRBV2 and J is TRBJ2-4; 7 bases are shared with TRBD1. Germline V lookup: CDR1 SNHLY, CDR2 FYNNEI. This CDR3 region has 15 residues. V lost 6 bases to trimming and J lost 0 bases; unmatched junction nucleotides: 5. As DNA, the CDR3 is TGTGCCAGCAGAGGGACAGCTATAGCCAAAAACATTCAGTACTTC. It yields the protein CASRGTAIAKNIQYF.

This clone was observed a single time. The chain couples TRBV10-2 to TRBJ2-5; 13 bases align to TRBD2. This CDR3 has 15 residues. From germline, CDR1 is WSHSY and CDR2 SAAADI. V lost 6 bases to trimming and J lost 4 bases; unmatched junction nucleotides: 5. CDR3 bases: TGCGCCAGCAGCCCCGGACTAGCGGGGGTAGAGACCCAGTACTTC. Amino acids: CASSPGLAGVETQYF.

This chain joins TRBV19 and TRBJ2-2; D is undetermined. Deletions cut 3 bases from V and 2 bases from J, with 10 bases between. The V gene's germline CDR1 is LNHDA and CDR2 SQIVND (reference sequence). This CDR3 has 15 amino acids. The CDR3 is CASSIPSFNTGELFF. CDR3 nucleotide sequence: TGTGCCAGTAGTATCCCTTCGTTCAACACCGGGGAGCTGTTTTTT.

For the CDR3, the DNA is TGTGCCTGGAGTCACCCTAGAGCGTCTAGCACAGATACGCAGTATTTT. It yields the protein CAWSHPRASSTDTQYF. The rearrangement joins TRBV30 to TRBJ2-3, with no clear D. The V end lost 2 bases, the J end lost 0 bases, and 15 bases lay between the germline ends. The CDR3 is 16 residues long. Germline CDR1 GTSNPN, CDR2 SVGIG (reference sequence).

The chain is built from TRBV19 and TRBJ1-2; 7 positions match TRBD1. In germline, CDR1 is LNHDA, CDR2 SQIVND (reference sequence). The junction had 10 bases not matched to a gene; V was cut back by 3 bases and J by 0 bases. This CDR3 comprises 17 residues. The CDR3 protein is CASSIPTGTRSNYGYTF. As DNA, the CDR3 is TGTGCCAGTAGTATCCCGACAGGGACCCGGTCTAACTATGGCTACACCTTC.

In DNA form, the CDR3 reads TGTGCCAGCAGACCTGGAGGGACAGGGGGCCGGGGCTACACCTTC. Residues: CASRPGGTGGRGYTF. The V gene is TRBV28, the J gene TRBJ1-2, with 12 bases aligning to TRBD1. Germline V CDR1 and CDR2: MDHEN, SYDVKM. Trimming cost V 6 bases and J 8 bases; bases outside gene matches: 10. CDR3 length: 15 residues.

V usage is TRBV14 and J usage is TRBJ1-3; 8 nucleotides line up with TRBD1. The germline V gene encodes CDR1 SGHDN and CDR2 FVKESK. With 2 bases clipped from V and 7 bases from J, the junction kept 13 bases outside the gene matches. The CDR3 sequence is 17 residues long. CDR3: CASSQRTGLPGGNTIYF. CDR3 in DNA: TGTGCCAGCAGCCAACGGACAGGGTTACCCGGGGGGAACACCATATATTTT.

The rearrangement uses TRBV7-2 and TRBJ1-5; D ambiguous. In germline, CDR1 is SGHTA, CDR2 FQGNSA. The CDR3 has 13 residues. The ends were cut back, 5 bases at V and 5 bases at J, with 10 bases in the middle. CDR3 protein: CASSREFDQPQHF. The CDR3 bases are TGTGCCAGCAGCCGTGAGTTTGATCAGCCCCAGCATTTT. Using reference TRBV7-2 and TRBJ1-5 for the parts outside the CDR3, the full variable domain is GAGVSQSPSNKVTEKGKDVELRCDPISGHTALYWYRQSLGQGLEFLIYFQGNSAPDKSGLPSDRFSAERTGGSVSTLTIQRTQQEDSAVYLCASSREFDQPQHFGDGTRLSIL.

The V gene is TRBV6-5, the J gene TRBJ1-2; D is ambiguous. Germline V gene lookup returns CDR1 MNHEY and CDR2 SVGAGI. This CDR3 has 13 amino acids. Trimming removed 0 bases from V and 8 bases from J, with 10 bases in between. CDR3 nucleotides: TGTGCCAGCAGTTACTCCCTCTCCCTCGGCTACACCTTC. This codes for CASSYSLSLGYTF.

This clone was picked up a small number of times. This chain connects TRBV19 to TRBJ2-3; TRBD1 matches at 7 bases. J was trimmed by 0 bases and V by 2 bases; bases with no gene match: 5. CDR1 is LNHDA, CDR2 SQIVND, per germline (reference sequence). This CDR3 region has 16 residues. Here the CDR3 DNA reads TGTGCCAGTAGTATAATAGGGGGCCGGAGCACAGATACGCAGTATTTT. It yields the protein CASSIIGGRSTDTQYF.

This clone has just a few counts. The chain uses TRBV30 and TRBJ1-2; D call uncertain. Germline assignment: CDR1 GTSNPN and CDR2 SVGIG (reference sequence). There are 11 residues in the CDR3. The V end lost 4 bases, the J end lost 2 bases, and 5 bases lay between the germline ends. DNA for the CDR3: TGTGCCTGGAACAACAACTATGGCTACACCTTC. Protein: CAWNNNYGYTF.

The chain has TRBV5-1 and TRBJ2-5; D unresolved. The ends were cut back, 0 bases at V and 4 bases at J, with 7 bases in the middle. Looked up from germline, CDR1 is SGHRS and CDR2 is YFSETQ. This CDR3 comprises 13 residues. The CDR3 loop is CASSLVLRETQYF. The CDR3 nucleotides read TGCGCCAGCAGCTTGGTTCTGCGAGAGACCCAGTACTTC.